The sequence of this T cell receptor (beta chain) was determined in a study of Ad26.COV2.S vaccination and SARS-CoV-2 variants (dated by TCRdb to about 2021). In the study overall: Donors in the vaccine arm were drawn from COV1001, a phase I-IIa trial of Ad26.COV2.S in healthy adults that was multicentre, randomized, double-blind and placebo-controlled. Ad26.COV2.S was administered intramuscularly at 5 x 10^10 or 1 x 10^11 viral particles, either as a single shot or as two shots given 56 days apart. TCRbeta repertoire sequencing was used to assess the specificity and breadth of SARS-CoV-2-reactive T cell receptors after Ad26.COV2.S vaccination. The TCR-sequenced set comprised around 32 samples: approximately 20 Ad26.COV2.S vaccine recipients, 5 placebo recipients and 8 SARS-CoV-2 convalescent individuals. Trial participants were randomized into five groups of five, in which low-dose or high-dose Ad26.COV2.S was given once or twice, or placebo was given on both occasions. Investigators did not know the trial group allocation while performing experiments and assessing outcomes. The investigation overall reported the following: Higher spike-specific TCR breadth was observed in Ad26.COV2.S recipients than in placebo recipients (P = 0.0014). Comparing responses between vaccine doses or regimens was not something the study was powered to do. Comparable non-spike TCR breadth was observed between vaccine and placebo recipients, consistent with only spike being contained in the vaccine. Substantial breadth of spike-specific CD8+ and CD4+ T cell responses was reported after vaccination. The authors noted that the TCR breadth and depth analyses may have underestimated total T cell responses.

The treatment or condition label on this specimen signifies: around 19 received Ad26.COV2.S at low or high dose, single or two shots; five or six received placebo; per-sample allocation not given. For vaccine and placebo recipients, the sequenced repertoires came from samples collected on day 63 after the first injection. Between 29 July and 7 August 2020, Cohort 1b enrolled about 27 adults aged 18-55 years at one site in Boston, USA. Ad26.COV2.S was a replication-incompetent adenovirus type 26 vector expressing a prefusion-stabilized SARS-CoV-2 spike protein from the original Wuhan strain. The immunoSEQ Assay was used to sequence TCRbeta CDR3 regions. After extraction, genomic DNA underwent amplification by bias-controlled multiplex PCR, followed by high-throughput sequencing. In the authors' own workflow: Collapsing and filtering of sequences were performed to quantify the absolute abundance of each unique TCRbeta CDR3 region. T cell fraction was estimated by normalizing TCRbeta template counts to usable DNA, with usable DNA measured through amplification of reference genes found in all nucleated cells. Repertoire TCRs were annotated as SARS-CoV-2-specific by exact matching of V gene, CDR3 amino acid sequence and J gene to a known reactive TCR set. The reference SARS-CoV-2 TCR set came from MIRA and was filtered for enrichment in COVID-19-positive ImmuneCODE repertoires, removing public or cross-reactive TCRs. Based on the MIRA antigens, annotated TCRs were further analysed at the level of specific ORF or position within ORF. Breadth was defined as annotated unique rearrangements over total unique productive rearrangements; depth was the summed frequency of those rearrangements. Two-sided Wilcoxon rank-sum tests were applied when comparing TCR breadth between groups. TCRdb limited this immuneACCESS table to in-frame rearrangements with V and J called. A share of clones is missing; checked studies link under half to unresolved V genes, and the rest is unexplained. V and J calls plus clone size are reproduced from that table; the DNA served to infer D and trimming. The sample table shows 350,000 to 400,000 clones, and roughly nine tenths are seen once. The ten largest clonotypes hold 3.5% of the sample.

Per the germline V gene (reference sequence), SGHAT is the CDR1 and FQDESV is the CDR2. V lost 4 bases and J lost 8 bases; the stretch between them is 17 bases long. The CDR3 numbers 14 residues from cysteine through phenylalanine. Only the CDR3 portion is preserved as DNA: 42 bases, with reading frame beginning at the first base. About this clone itself: It has no known antigen specificity. No base-level quality is on record; no much larger clone is a single base apart.

The TCR originated in a person aged 18 to 59 who received the Ad26.COV2.S COVID-19 vaccine or a placebo. The rearrangement joined TRBV11-1 to TRBJ1-2, with TRBD1 as a weak D call on 6 bases. The specimen was peripheral blood, collected in a trial of Ad26.COV2.S vaccine versus placebo. CDR3 protein: CASSSSRGQYGYTF. The nucleotides are TGTGCCAGCAGCTCAAGCAGGGGACAATACGGCTACACCTTC.